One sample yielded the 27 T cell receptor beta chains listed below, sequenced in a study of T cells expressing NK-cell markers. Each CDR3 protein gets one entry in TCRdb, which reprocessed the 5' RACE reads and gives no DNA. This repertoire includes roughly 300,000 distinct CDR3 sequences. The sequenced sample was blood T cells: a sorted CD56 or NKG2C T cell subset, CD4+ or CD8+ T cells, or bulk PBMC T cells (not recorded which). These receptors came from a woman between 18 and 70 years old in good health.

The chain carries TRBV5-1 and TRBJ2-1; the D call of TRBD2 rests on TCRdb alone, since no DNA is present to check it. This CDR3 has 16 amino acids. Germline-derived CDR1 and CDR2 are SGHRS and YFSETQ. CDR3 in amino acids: CASSPQGLADYNEQFF.

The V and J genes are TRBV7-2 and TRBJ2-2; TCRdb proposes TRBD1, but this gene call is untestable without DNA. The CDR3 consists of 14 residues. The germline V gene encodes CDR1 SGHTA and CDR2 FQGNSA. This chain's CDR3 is CASRVGGSTVELFF.

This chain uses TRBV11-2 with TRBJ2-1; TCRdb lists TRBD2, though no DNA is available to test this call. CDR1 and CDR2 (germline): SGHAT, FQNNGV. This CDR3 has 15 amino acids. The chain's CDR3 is CASSEASATYNEQFF. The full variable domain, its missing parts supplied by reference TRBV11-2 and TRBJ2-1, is EAGVAQSPRYKIIEKRQSVAFWCNPISGHATLYWYQQILGQGPKLLIQFQNNGVVDDSQLPKDRFSAERLKGVDSTLKIQPAKLEDSAVYLCASSEASATYNEQFFGPGTRLTVL.

CDR3 sequence reads: CASQDRQNEKLFF. The gene calls are TRBV12-3 or TRBV12-4 and TRBJ1-4; TCRdb's assignment of TRBD1 cannot be checked, as there is no DNA. The CDR3 is 13 residues long.

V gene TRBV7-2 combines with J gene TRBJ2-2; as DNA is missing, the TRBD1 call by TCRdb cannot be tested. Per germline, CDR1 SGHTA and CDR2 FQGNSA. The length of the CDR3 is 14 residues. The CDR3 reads CASKGGAGAGELFF. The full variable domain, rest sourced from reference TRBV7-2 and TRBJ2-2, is GAGVSQSPSNKVTEKGKDVELRCDPISGHTALYWYRQSLGQGLEFLIYFQGNSAPDKSGLPSDRFSAERTGGSVSTLTIQRTQQEDSAVYLCASKGGAGAGELFFGEGSRLTVL.

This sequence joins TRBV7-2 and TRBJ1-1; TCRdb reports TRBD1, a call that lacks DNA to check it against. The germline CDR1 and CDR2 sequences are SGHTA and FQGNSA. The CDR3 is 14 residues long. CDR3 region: CASSLGQSPTEAFF.

CDR3 protein: CASSTENTNTGELFF. V is TRBV5-1 and J is TRBJ2-2. Germline V lookup: CDR1 SGHRS, CDR2 YFSETQ. This CDR3 contains 15 residues. The full variable domain, completed using reference TRBV5-1 and TRBJ2-2, is KAGVTQTPRYLIKTRGQQVTLSCSPISGHRSVSWYQQTPGQGLQFLFEYFSETQRNKGNFPGRFSGRQFSNSRSEMNVSTLELGDSALYLCASSTENTNTGELFFGEGSRLTVL.

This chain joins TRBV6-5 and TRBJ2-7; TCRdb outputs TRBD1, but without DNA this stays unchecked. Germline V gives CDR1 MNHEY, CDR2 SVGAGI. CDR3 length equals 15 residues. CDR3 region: CASSYPEQGIYEQYF.

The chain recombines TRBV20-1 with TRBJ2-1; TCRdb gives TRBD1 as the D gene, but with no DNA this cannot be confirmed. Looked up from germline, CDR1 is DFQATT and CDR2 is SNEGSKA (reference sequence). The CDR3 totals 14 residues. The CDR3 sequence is CSAGGTSGYNEQFF.

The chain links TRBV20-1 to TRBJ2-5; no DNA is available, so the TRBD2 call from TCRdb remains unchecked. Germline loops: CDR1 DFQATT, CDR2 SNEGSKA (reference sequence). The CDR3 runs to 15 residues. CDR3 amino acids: CSARGVAGGQETQYF.

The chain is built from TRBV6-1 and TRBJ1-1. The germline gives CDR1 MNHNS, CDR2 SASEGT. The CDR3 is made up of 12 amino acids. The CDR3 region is CASMWAYTEAFF.

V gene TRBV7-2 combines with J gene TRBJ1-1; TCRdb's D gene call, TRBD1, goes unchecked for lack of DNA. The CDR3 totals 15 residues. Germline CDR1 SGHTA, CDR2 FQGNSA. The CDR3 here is CASSPLQGLGTEAFF.

The CDR3: CASSESQAGWTGELFF. The chain uses TRBV25-1 and TRBJ2-2; the TCRdb D gene call, TRBD1, has no DNA to confirm it. Germline lookup yields CDR1 MGHDK and CDR2 SYGVNS. This CDR3 contains 16 residues.

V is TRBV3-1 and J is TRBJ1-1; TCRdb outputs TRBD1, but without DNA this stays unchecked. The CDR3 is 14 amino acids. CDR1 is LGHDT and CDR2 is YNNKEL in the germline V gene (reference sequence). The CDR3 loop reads CASSLQGVGTEAFF.

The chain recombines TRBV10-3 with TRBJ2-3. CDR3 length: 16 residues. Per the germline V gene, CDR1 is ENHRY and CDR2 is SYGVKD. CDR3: CAISESASLLTDTQYF.

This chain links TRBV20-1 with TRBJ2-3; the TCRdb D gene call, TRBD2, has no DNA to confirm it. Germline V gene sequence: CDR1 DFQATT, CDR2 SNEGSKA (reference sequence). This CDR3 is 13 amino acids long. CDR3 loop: CSARGLAGAGQYF.

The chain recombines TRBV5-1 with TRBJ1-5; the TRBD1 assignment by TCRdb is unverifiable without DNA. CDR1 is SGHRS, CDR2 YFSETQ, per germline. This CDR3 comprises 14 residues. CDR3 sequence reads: CASSLGAGSGPQHF. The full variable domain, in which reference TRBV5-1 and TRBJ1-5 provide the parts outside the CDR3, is KAGVTQTPRYLIKTRGQQVTLSCSPISGHRSVSWYQQTPGQGLQFLFEYFSETQRNKGNFPGRFSGRQFSNSRSEMNVSTLELGDSALYLCASSLGAGSGPQHFGDGTRLSIL.

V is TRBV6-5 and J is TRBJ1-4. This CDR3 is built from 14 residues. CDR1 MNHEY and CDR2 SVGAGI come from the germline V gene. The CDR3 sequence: CASSYAELNEKLFF.

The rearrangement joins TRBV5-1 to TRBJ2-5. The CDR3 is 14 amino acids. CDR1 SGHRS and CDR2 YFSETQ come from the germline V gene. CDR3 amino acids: CASSLVADQETQYF.

The chain's CDR3 is CSARDYRNTGELFF. J is TRBJ2-2 and V is TRBV20-1; with no DNA, the TCRdb D assignment of TRBD2 cannot be verified. There are 14 residues in the CDR3. Germline lookup yields CDR1 DFQATT and CDR2 SNEGSKA (reference sequence).

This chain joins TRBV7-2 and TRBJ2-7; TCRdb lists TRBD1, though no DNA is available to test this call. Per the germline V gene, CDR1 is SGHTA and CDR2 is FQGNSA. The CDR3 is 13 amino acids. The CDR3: CASTGQGSYEQYF.

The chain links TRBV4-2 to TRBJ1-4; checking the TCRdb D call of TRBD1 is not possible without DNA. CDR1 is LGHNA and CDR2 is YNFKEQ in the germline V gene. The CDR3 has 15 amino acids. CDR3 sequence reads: CASSQEGGGDEKLFF.

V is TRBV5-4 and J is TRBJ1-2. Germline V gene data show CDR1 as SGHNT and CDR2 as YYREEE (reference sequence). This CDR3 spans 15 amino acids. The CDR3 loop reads CASSLLEVFNYGYTF. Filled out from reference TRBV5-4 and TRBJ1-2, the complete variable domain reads ETGVTQSPTHLIKTRGQQVTLRCSSQSGHNTVSWYQQALGQGPQFIFQYYREEENGRGNFPPRFSGLQFPNYSSELNVNALELDDSALYLCASSLLEVFNYGYTFGSGTRLTVV.

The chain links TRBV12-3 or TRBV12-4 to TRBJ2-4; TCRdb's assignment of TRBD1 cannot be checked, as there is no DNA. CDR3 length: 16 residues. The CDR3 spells CASTPGGEIAKNIQYF.

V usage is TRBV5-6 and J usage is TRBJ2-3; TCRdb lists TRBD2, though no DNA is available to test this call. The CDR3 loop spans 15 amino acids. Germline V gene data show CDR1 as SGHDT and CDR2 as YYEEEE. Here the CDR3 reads CASSFPGGRTDTQYF.

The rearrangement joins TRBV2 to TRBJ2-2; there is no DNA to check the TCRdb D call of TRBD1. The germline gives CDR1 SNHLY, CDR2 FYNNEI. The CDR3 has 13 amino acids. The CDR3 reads CASNNRVDGELFF.

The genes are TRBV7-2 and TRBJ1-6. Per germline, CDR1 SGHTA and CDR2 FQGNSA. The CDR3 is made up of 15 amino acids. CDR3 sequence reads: CASSQTRAGDSPLHF.